These T cell receptor beta chains were read from a single sample in a study of regulatory T cells in long-lasting Graves disease. TCRdb ran MiXCR on the multiplex PCR reads and lists one entry per CDR3 protein. The sample includes a few hundred thousand distinct CDR3 sequences, around 20% of them seen just once. Sequenced material: peripheral blood mononuclear cells (PBMCs), taken when the disease was refractory, from a patient treated with antithyroid drugs. These receptors all come from a female donor with Graves disease. CDR3s include the opening cysteine and the closing phenylalanine or tryptophan. Each record gives: clone size, D gene, J gene, V gene, CDR3 protein, CDR3 DNA. D genes are given only for firm matches. Clone size is not always given. Where it is, it says once, few, many or a class for expanded clones.

many	.	TRBJ2-7	TRBV7-9	CASGDGSYEQYF	TGTGCCAGCGGGGACGGCTCCTACGAGCAGTACTTC
few	TRBD2	TRBJ2-3	TRBV6-1	CASSPSLAGSTDTQYF	TGTGCCAGCAGTCCCTCCCTAGCGGGGAGCACAGATACGCAGTATTTT
many	TRBD1	TRBJ1-5	TRBV28	CASISSTGGSQPQHF	TGTGCCAGCATCTCTTCTACAGGGGGGAGCCAGCCCCAGCATTTT
many	.	TRBJ2-7	TRBV12-3/TRBV12-4	CASADAYEQYF	TGTGCCAGCGCCGACGCCTACGAGCAGTACTTC
many	.	TRBJ2-5	TRBV20-1	CSGTHGTQYF	TGCAGTGGGACCCATGGGACCCAGTACTTC
few	.	TRBJ2-2	TRBV7-3	CASSAPGQTANTGELFF	TGTGCCAGCAGCGCTCCGGGACAAACCGCGAACACCGGGGAGCTGTTTTTT
few	.	TRBJ2-1	TRBV7-8	CASSLGGVGYSYNEQFF	TGTGCCAGCAGCTTAGGGGGAGTGGGGTATTCCTACAATGAGCAGTTCTTC
.	.	TRBJ1-5	TRBV3-1	CASSQEPGNQPQHF	TGTGCCAGCAGCCAAGAACCCGGGAATCAGCCCCAGCATTTT
.	.	TRBJ2-7	TRBV5-6	CASSLAQDTMYEQYF	TGTGCCAGCAGTTTAGCGCAGGACACGATGTACGAGCAGTACTTC
few	.	TRBJ2-7	TRBV15	CATSRDSTNYEQYF	TGTGCCACCAGCAGAGATTCCACGAACTACGAGCAGTACTTC
few	.	TRBJ1-2	TRBV7-9	CASSPPYQVYGYTF	TGTGCCAGCAGCCCGCCGTACCAGGTCTATGGCTACACCTTC
many	TRBD2	TRBJ2-7	TRBV28	CASSLPAGRYEQYF	TGTGCCAGCAGTTTACCAGCGGGAAGGTACGAGCAGTACTTC
.	.	TRBJ2-5	TRBV5-1	CASSVRGSLETQYF	TGCGCCAGCAGCGTCCGAGGGAGTTTGGAGACCCAGTACTTC
.	TRBD1	TRBJ1-2	TRBV6-2/TRBV6-3	CASSYSRGLVDYGYTF	TGTGCCAGCAGTTATTCAAGGGGGCTTGTGGACTATGGCTACACCTTC
few	.	TRBJ1-1	TRBV28	CASGEAFF	TGTGCCAGCGGTGAAGCTTTCTTT
once	.	TRBJ2-1	TRBV20-1	CSARRGYNEQFF	TGCAGTGCTCGCCGGGGCTACAATGAGCAGTTCTTC
.	TRBD2	TRBJ2-4	TRBV7-9	CASSLGTRAGESKNIQYF	TGTGCCAGCAGCTTAGGGACCCGAGCGGGAGAGTCCAAAAACATTCAGTACTTC
.	.	TRBJ2-5	TRBV10-3	CAIRSYETQYF	TGTGCCATCAGGAGTTATGAAACCCAGTACTTC
.	.	TRBJ1-1	TRBV3-1	CASSQWQGLNTEAFF	TGTGCCAGCAGCCAATGGCAGGGACTGAACACTGAAGCTTTCTTT
.	.	TRBJ2-1	TRBV28	CASSSLGSGRYNEQFF	TGTGCCAGCAGTTCCCTGGGGAGCGGGCGGTACAATGAGCAGTTCTTC
.	.	TRBJ1-2	TRBV5-6	CASGRRAGGYTF	TGTGCCAGTGGGAGGAGGGCGGGCGGCTACACCTTC
many	.	TRBJ2-7	TRBV11-2	CASSLDRGSYEQYF	TGTGCCAGCAGCTTAGACAGGGGTTCCTACGAGCAGTACTTC
.	TRBD2	TRBJ2-7	TRBV9	CASSVGSGSSYEQYF	TGTGCCAGCAGCGTAGGTAGCGGGAGCTCCTACGAGCAGTACTTC
.	.	TRBJ2-1	TRBV24-1	CATDRGGTNSYNEQFF	TGTGCCACCGACCGTGGCGGGACAAACTCCTACAATGAGCAGTTCTTC
.	.	TRBJ2-5	TRBV7-9	CASRRNTGQQETQYF	TGTGCCAGCAGGAGAAATACCGGACAGCAAGAGACCCAGTACTTC
.	TRBD2	TRBJ2-2	TRBV5-1	CASSVPSGRTGELLF	TGCGCCAGCAGCGTTCCTAGCGGGAGAACCGGGGAGCTGCTTTTT
few	.	TRBJ1-1	TRBV24-1	CATSRGTGKAFF	TGTGCCACCAGCCGAGGAACAGGGAAGGCTTTCTTT
.	TRBD2	TRBJ2-5	TRBV20-1	CSASFGGEARYF	TGCAGTGCCTCCTTTGGGGGGGAGGCCCGGTACTTC
many	.	TRBJ2-7	TRBV20-1	CSARDWRARSYEQYF	TGCAGTGCTAGAGATTGGAGGGCACGCTCCTACGAGCAGTACTTC
many	.	TRBJ1-5	TRBV20-1	CSARGSNQPQHF	TGCAGTGCTAGAGGGTCGAATCAGCCCCAGCATTTT
.	TRBD1	TRBJ1-1	TRBV6-4	CASRVLQGATEAFF	TGTGCCAGCAGGGTCCTACAGGGGGCCACTGAAGCTTTCTTT
few	.	TRBJ2-5	TRBV7-2	CASSRGALETQYF	TGTGCCAGCAGCCGCGGGGCGTTGGAGACCCAGTACTTC
.	.	TRBJ1-1	TRBV30	CAWSDVWGAFF	TGTGCCTGGAGTGATGTATGGGGAGCTTTCTTT
.	.	TRBJ2-1	TRBV25-1	CASSESGRYEQFF	TGTGCCAGCAGTGAGTCGGGACGCTATGAGCAGTTCTTC
many	TRBD2	TRBJ2-1	TRBV6-1	CASSASSGRTTHEQFF	TGTGCCAGCAGTGCATCTAGCGGGAGGACTACCCATGAGCAGTTCTTC
many	.	TRBJ1-2	TRBV2	CASSGGTVIDGYTF	TGTGCCAGCAGTGGAGGGACCGTAATCGATGGCTACACCTTC
few	.	TRBJ2-7	TRBV18	CASSPRGQAYEQYF	TGTGCCAGCTCCCCCCGCGGCCAAGCCTACGAGCAGTACTTC
.	.	TRBJ2-2	TRBV19	CASSISTGPGGELFF	TGTGCCAGTAGTATTTCGACGGGACCCGGCGGGGAGCTGTTTTTT